The clone carrying this T cell receptor beta chain is labeled medium-sized based on frequency. This sample was taken from a study of T cell clusters in autoimmune cytopenias. Germline V gene sequence: CDR1 SGHNT, CDR2 YYREEE (reference sequence). The CDR3 length is 14 residues. TRB rearrangements were amplified by touch-down multiplex PCR with mixed TRB-A/B primers. After re-calling the multiplex PCR reads, TCRdb lists one entry per CDR3 protein, DNA absent. Its table lists some 5,100 distinct CDR3 sequences. TRB amplification used approximately 270 ng of peripheral blood genomic DNA. The same sample was also studied in work on T cell repertoires in aging, cancer and after chemotherapy.

The receptor's source is a human donor in good health. Input material: peripheral blood. The rearrangement joins TRBV5-4 to TRBJ2-3. CDR3 residues: CASSQAKNTDTQYF.